This T cell receptor beta chain originates from a study of blood T cells in healthy people across ages. Study context: About one barcoded beta molecule was captured per two T cells (by template switching).

This clonotype was seen more than once but under ten times. What it recognizes is unknown. The study's findings and limits: More naive CD4+ cells and higher diversity marked long-lived donors relative to aged donors. Researchers deemed the diversity estimates from one million T cells underestimates.

The second PCR ran about 6 to 12 cycles with a sample-barcoded 5' primer and J-beta primers. MiXCR was run by TCRdb on the 5' RACE reads, yielding one entry per CDR3 protein. This sample has about 1.8 million distinct CDR3 sequences, with approximately 50% found just once. Total RNA extracted from each sample amounted to at least 5 micrograms. This sequence was found in a woman in her 40s in good health. The sequenced material came from blood.

The DNA for the CDR3 is TGTGCCACCAGTGATTTTGGCAGGGCCCAAGAGACCCAGTACTTC. It translates to CATSDFGRAQETQYF. The J gene is TRBJ2-5, the V gene TRBV24-1, with TRBD1 as a possible D gene (5 bases). Germline lookup yields CDR1 KGHDR and CDR2 SFDVKD. The V and J ends lost 1 base and 1 base respectively, with 9 bases between them. The CDR3 totals 15 residues.